The sample holds a few counts of the clone carrying this TCR beta chain. Assay: immunoSEQ multiplex PCR; the TCRdb copy retains only in-frame clones and omits some. The sample lists about 38,000 clones, about 80% occurring once. This CDR3 is 15 amino acids long. The V gene lost 2 bases and the J gene lost 2 bases, with 10 bases spanning the gap. Germline V gene sequence: CDR1 MGHRA, CDR2 YSYEKL. The data derive from a study of radiotherapy plus CTLA-4 blockade in lung cancer. The rearrangement uses TRBV4-1 and TRBJ1-5; D remains ambiguous. The sequencing used peripheral blood, collected from a patient treated with radiotherapy plus ipilimumab. The sequence was obtained from a human donor with non-small cell lung cancer who had stable disease on radiotherapy plus ipilimumab. DNA for the CDR3: TGCGCCAGCAGCCAAACTATTCAGGGCAATCAGCCCCAGCATTTT. This sequence encodes CASSQTIQGNQPQHF.